A single sample is the source of the 21 T cell receptor beta chains below, sequenced in a study of cytomegalovirus exposure and HLA in healthy donors. It was with 60 Vbeta and 13 Jbeta primers that the PCR ran. Using immunoSEQ multiplex PCR, the repertoire was profiled, and TCRdb retains in-frame clones only, with some absent. The sample includes 75,000 to 80,000 clones, around three quarters of them seen just once. Material for sequencing was PBMCs. All receptors derive from a male donor in good health and CMV-seropositive.

V usage is TRBV20-1 and J usage is TRBJ1-1; the D gene is possibly TRBD1 (6 bases). Trimming removed 6 bases at V and 6 bases at J, with 11 bases between. Looked up from germline, CDR1 is DFQATT and CDR2 is SNEGSKA (reference sequence). The CDR3 runs 11 residues. CDR3 sequence reads: CSARRTAEAFF. The CDR3 DNA reads TGCAGTGCACGACGGACAGCTGAAGCTTTCTTT.

V gene TRBV19 combines with J gene TRBJ1-2, with unresolved D. The germline gives CDR1 LNHDA, CDR2 SQIVND (reference sequence). The CDR3 sequence is 16 residues long. V gave up 3 bases and J gave up 4 bases, with 18 bases separating them. CDR3 DNA: TGTGCCAGTAGTATTAGTCTTTCCGGGGTCGTCTATGGCTACACCTTC. This encodes CASSISLSGVVYGYTF.

In this sample, this clone turned up once. The CDR3 sequence: CASSLDLSTGGGIQYF. The DNA for the CDR3 is TGTGCCAGCAGCTTAGATTTGAGTACAGGGGGAGGCATTCAGTACTTC. The chain uses TRBV13 and TRBJ2-4; 8 bases map to TRBD1. The V segment lost 1 base and the J segment 9 bases; nucleotides outside the gene matches: 11. The CDR3 contains 16 residues. From germline, CDR1 is PRHDT and CDR2 FYEKMQ (reference sequence).

The rearrangement joins TRBV30 to TRBJ2-7; weak D call: TRBD1 (5 bases). V lost 5 bases, J lost 7 bases, and 12 bases lay in between. This CDR3 is 11 amino acids long. In germline, CDR1 is GTSNPN, CDR2 SVGIG (reference sequence). The CDR3 nucleotides are TGTGCCTGGCAAGGGGTGGGGGAGCAGTACTTC. Amino acids: CAWQGVGEQYF.

As DNA, the CDR3 is TGTGCCAGCAGCTTGGATGGTGCGGAGAACTATGGCTACACCTTC. It codes for CASSLDGAENYGYTF. The V gene is TRBV5-6, the J gene TRBJ1-2; D not resolved. The V end was cut by 0 bases, the J end by 2 bases, with 11 bases between. Germline lookup yields CDR1 SGHDT and CDR2 YYEEEE. CDR3 length equals 15 residues. The variable domain in full, with the rest retrieved from reference TRBV5-6 and TRBJ1-2, is DAGVTQSPTHLIKTRGQQVTLRCSPKSGHDTVSWYQQALGQGPQFIFQYYEEEERQRGNFPDRFSGHQFPNYSSELNVNALLLGDSALYLCASSLDGAENYGYTFGSGTRLTVV.

This chain uses TRBV2 with TRBJ1-4; 9 nucleotides line up with TRBD1. Trimming took 4 bases from V and 7 from J; bases not matched to a gene: 4. The germline V gene has CDR1 SNHLY and CDR2 FYNNEI. There are 14 residues in the CDR3. Written as DNA, the CDR3 is TGTGCCAGCAGTGGACAGGGGGGGAGTGAAAAACTGTTTTTT. As protein: CASSGQGGSEKLFF.

The CDR3 region is CASSQRGVRGIQETQYF. Here the CDR3 DNA reads TGTGCCAGCAGCCAACGAGGTGTGCGGGGCATCCAAGAGACCCAGTACTTC. The chain carries TRBV9 and TRBJ2-5, with a weak D call TRBD2 (6 bases). CDR1 SGDLS and CDR2 YYNGEE come from the germline V gene. This CDR3 region has 17 residues. The V end was cut by 4 bases, the J end by 1 base, with 20 bases between.

This rearrangement joins TRBV29-1 to TRBJ2-2; the match to TRBD1 covers 8 bases. V lost 7 bases to trimming and J lost 1 base; unmatched junction nucleotides: 2. Germline V lookup: CDR1 SQVTM, CDR2 ANQGSEA. The CDR3 sequence is 13 residues long. The CDR3 bases are TGCAGCGCAGGGACAGGGAACACCGGGGAGCTGTTTTTT. This codes for CSAGTGNTGELFF.

V is TRBV7-8 and J is TRBJ2-3; 7 bases are a match to TRBD1. With V trimmed by 7 bases and J by 13 bases, 14 bases remained unmatched. The CDR3 runs to 13 residues. Germline-derived CDR1 and CDR2 are SGHVS and FQNEAQ. The CDR3 region has the DNA TGTGCCAGCATTAAAGCGGCCACAGGGGTGGAGTATTTT. Amino acid sequence: CASIKAATGVEYF.

V is TRBV11-1 and J is TRBJ2-7; 8 bases align to TRBD2. V shed 2 bases and J 5 bases; nucleotides not matched to a gene: 5. The CDR3 sequence is 14 residues long. Germline CDR1 reads SGHAT; CDR2 reads FQDESV (reference sequence). As DNA, the CDR3 is TGTGCCAGCAGCTTACGGGGGGGAAGGGACGAGCAGTACTTC. The encoded protein is CASSLRGGRDEQYF.

This chain connects TRBV5-1 to TRBJ2-7; 10 bases are a match to TRBD2. This CDR3 contains 19 residues. J gave up 1 base and V 0 bases, and 13 bases lay outside the gene matches. Germline values: CDR1 SGHRS, CDR2 YFSETQ. CDR3 sequence: CASSLVPGRTSGPSYEQYF. CDR3 nucleotides: TGCGCCAGCAGCTTGGTTCCAGGTCGGACTAGCGGCCCTTCCTACGAGCAGTACTTC.

This clone was counted only a few times. The genes are TRBV5-1 and TRBJ1-1; D ambiguous. Germline CDR1 and CDR2: SGHRS and YFSETQ. This CDR3 comprises 11 residues. V was trimmed by 0 bases and J by 6 bases, leaving 3 bases between them. The CDR3 is CASSLGAEAFF. The CDR3, as DNA: TGCGCCAGCAGCTTGGGAGCTGAAGCTTTCTTT.

The J gene is TRBJ2-7, the V gene TRBV7-3; D remains unclear. CDR3 size: 14 residues. The germline CDR1 and CDR2 sequences are SGHTA and FQGTGA. V was cut by 1 base and J by 1 base, with 8 bases left in between. CDR3 nucleotide sequence: TGTGCCAGCAGCTTAAATCCGGGTTCCTACGAGCAGTACTTC. The encoded protein is CASSLNPGSYEQYF.

The V gene is TRBV4-2, the J gene TRBJ1-5; 7 bases agree with TRBD1. Germline loops: CDR1 LGHNA, CDR2 YNFKEQ. The CDR3 runs to 14 residues. Trimming took 5 bases from V and 6 from J; bases not matched to a gene: 7. CDR3 protein: CASSERQGPQPQHF. CDR3 DNA sequence: TGTGCCAGCAGCGAAAGACAGGGCCCTCAGCCCCAGCATTTT.

The chain combines TRBV6-5 with TRBJ2-2; the D gene is possibly TRBD1 (6 bases). Germline-derived CDR1 and CDR2 are MNHEY and SVGAGI. The V gene lost 4 bases and the J gene lost 6 bases, with 9 bases spanning the gap. The CDR3 consists of 13 residues. The CDR3 DNA reads as TGTGCCAGCAGTTTCCAGGGGCCCGGGGAGCTGTTTTTT. It codes for CASSFQGPGELFF.

The chain joins TRBV6-4 to TRBJ2-3; TRBD1 aligns across 7 bases. V lost 3 bases to trimming and J lost 1 base; unmatched junction nucleotides: 1. Looked up from germline, CDR1 is MRHNA and CDR2 is SNTAGT. The CDR3 consists of 14 residues. CDR3 sequence (DNA): TGTGCCAGCAGTGAAACAGGGGGCACAGATACGCAGTATTTT. The encoded protein is CASSETGGTDTQYF.

V gene TRBV9 combines with J gene TRBJ2-7, with D hard to call. The CDR3 length is 14 residues. Germline V gene sequence: CDR1 SGDLS, CDR2 YYNGEE. The V and J ends lost 0 bases and 4 bases respectively, with 11 bases between them. CDR3 sequence (DNA): TGTGCCAGCAGCGTAGGGCGGAGTGAGTACGAGCAGTACTTC. Protein product: CASSVGRSEYEQYF.

V is TRBV30 and J is TRBJ2-3; D is perhaps TRBD1 (5 bases). The CDR3 is 12 amino acids. The V gene lost 5 bases and the J gene lost 3 bases, with 9 bases spanning the gap. The V gene's germline CDR1 is GTSNPN and CDR2 SVGIG (reference sequence). The CDR3 region has the DNA TGTGCCTGGGTCCCAGGGACAGATACGCAGTATTTT. Its protein is CAWVPGTDTQYF.

The chain carries TRBV6-5 and TRBJ2-3, with 8 bases matching TRBD2. Losses at the gene ends were 7 bases for V and 2 bases for J; bases not matched to a gene: 8. The CDR3 consists of 15 residues. CDR1 and CDR2 (germline): MNHEY, SVGAGI. This CDR3 is CASTDSGAITDTQYF. DNA of the CDR3: TGTGCCAGCACCGATAGCGGGGCTATCACAGATACGCAGTATTTT.

The chain uses TRBV9 and TRBJ1-1, with D maybe TRBD1 (6 bases). Germline CDR1 and CDR2: SGDLS and YYNGEE. CDR3 length equals 13 residues. V was trimmed by 8 bases and J by 5 bases, leaving 16 bases between them. The CDR3 bases are TGTGCCAGTTCTCAGGGGTCGCGGACTGAAGCTTTCTTT. This encodes CASSQGSRTEAFF. Based on the CDR3 plus reference TRBV9 and TRBJ1-1, the full variable domain is DSGVTQTPKHLITATGQRVTLRCSPRSGDLSVYWYQQSLDQGLQFLIQYYNGEERAKGNILERFSAQQFPDLHSELNLSSLELGDSALYFCASSQGSRTEAFFGQGTRLTVV.

J is TRBJ1-1 and V is TRBV5-1; D gene uncertain. The V gene's germline CDR1 is SGHRS and CDR2 YFSETQ. This CDR3 is 13 amino acids long. With 1 base removed from V and 0 bases from J, the gap between germline ends came to 4 bases. The CDR3 DNA is TGCGCCAGCAGCTTGACAGTGAACACTGAAGCTTTCTTT. Translation gives CASSLTVNTEAFF.